This TCR beta chain was recorded in a study of cytomegalovirus exposure and HLA in healthy donors. Both 60 Vbeta primers and 13 Jbeta primers went into the PCR. Profiled with immunoSEQ multiplex PCR; TCRdb holds only in-frame clones, not every one. Of about 120,000 clones listed, 80% are singletons. The study's findings and limits: Beyond CMV serostatus, there was no information to go on about immune exposure. Association with HLA alleles at 0.05 false discovery rate was found for around 17,000 TCR beta sequences in a later analysis.

This CDR3 has 16 residues. Germline values: CDR1 SGHNT, CDR2 YENEEA. V shed 2 bases, J shed 9 bases, and the junction held 11 bases outside the gene matches. With respect to this clone: Its target is unknown.

Sequenced input: PBMCs. The chain is built from TRBV11-3 and TRBJ2-1; 9 bases line up with TRBD2. The receptor was isolated from a male donor in good health and CMV-seronegative. The CDR3, as DNA: TGTGCCAGCAGCTTATCGGCGGGAGGGGATGTAAGTGAGCAGTTCTTC. Its protein product is CASSLSAGGDVSEQFF.